These T cell receptor beta chains were read from a single sample in a study of shared clonotypes between healthy human individuals. The method was immunoSEQ multiplex PCR; TCRdb's version includes in-frame clones alone and lacks a portion of them. This sample yields approximately 1.5 million clones, of which under 99% are seen a single time; roughly 0.45% belongs to the top ten. The sample taken for sequencing was naive CD4+ T cells sorted from blood. The receptors originated from a man aged 30 to 45 in good health. The CDR3 runs from the conserved cysteine through the conserved F or W. D genes are given only for firm matches. Only some rows state a clone size, as once, few, many or a class for expanded clones.

D | J | V | size | DNA | CDR3
. | TRBJ1-4 | TRBV6-5 | . | TGTGCCAGCAGTTACTCTGGCCCCAATGAAAAACTGTTTTTT | CASSYSGPNEKLFF
TRBD1 | TRBJ2-7 | TRBV27 | . | TGTGCCAGCAGTTTATATCTGGGACAGATCTACGAGCAGTACTTC | CASSLYLGQIYEQYF
. | TRBJ2-1 | TRBV5-1 | . | TGCGCCAGCAGCTTGGCCTCAGGGGACCGCTACAATGAGCAGTTCTTC | CASSLASGDRYNEQFF
. | TRBJ2-7 | TRBV5-1 | . | TGCGCCAGCAGCTTGGAATGGTCCAGGTTGTCCTACGAGCAGTACTTC | CASSLEWSRLSYEQYF
. | TRBJ1-3 | TRBV5-5 | . | TGTGCCAGCAGCTTGAGGCAGAACTCTGGAAACACCATATATTTT | CASSLRQNSGNTIYF
. | TRBJ2-2 | TRBV6-5 | . | TGTGCCAGCAGAAAATTGAGCACCGGGGAGCTGTTTTTT | CASRKLSTGELFF
. | TRBJ2-3 | TRBV5-4 | . | TGTGCCAGCAGCTTCTCTGGGGGGCGGCCAGATACGCAGTATTTT | CASSFSGGRPDTQYF
. | TRBJ1-3 | TRBV9 | once | TGTGCCAGCAGCGCCAGAACAGGGTTAGGGGGAAACACCATATATTTT | CASSARTGLGGNTIYF
. | TRBJ2-3 | TRBV30 | . | TGTGCCTGGAGTGTCAAAATAGATACGCAGTATTTT | CAWSVKIDTQYF
TRBD1 | TRBJ2-7 | TRBV4-3 | . | TGCGCCAGCAGCCAAGTTAGGGGGCTTCAATACGAGCAGTACTTC | CASSQVRGLQYEQYF
. | TRBJ2-2 | TRBV29-1 | few | TGCAGCGCCACCACAGCGATTGCCGGGGAGCTGTTTTTT | CSATTAIAGELFF
TRBD1 | TRBJ1-2 | TRBV9 | . | TGTGCCAGCAGCGCCGGTTTGGCAGGGGGAGCCCTTAACTATGGCTACACCTTC | CASSAGLAGGALNYGYTF
TRBD1 | TRBJ2-7 | TRBV6-1 | . | TGTGCCAGCCGTGACAGGGCCCCCTACGAGCAGTACTTC | CASRDRAPYEQYF
. | TRBJ1-5 | TRBV29-1 | . | TGCAGCGTGTCAAAAAGGGGCCCGGGCTTATTAAGACCCCGATCAAATCAGCCCCAGCATTTT | CSVSKRGPGLLRPRSNQPQHF
. | TRBJ1-4 | TRBV2 | . | TGTGCCAGCAGTGAAGAACGGGTCGCGAGTCCAAAACTGTTTTTT | CASSEERVASPKLFF
. | TRBJ2-3 | TRBV9 | . | TGTGCCAGCAGCGTAGTTGGGCAGCCTAGCACAGATACGCAGTATTTT | CASSVVGQPSTDTQYF
TRBD1 | TRBJ1-2 | TRBV29-1 | . | TGCAGCGTTGACCACGGGACAGGGGAGGGGAAAAATGGCTACACCTTC | CSVDHGTGEGKNGYTF
TRBD1 | TRBJ1-3 | TRBV7-3 | . | TGTGCCAGCAGCCAGACAGGGTCTGGAAACACCATATATTTT | CASSQTGSGNTIYF
TRBD2 | TRBJ2-7 | TRBV19 | . | TGTGCCAGTAGCCAGACTAGCGTTCGTGGCGAGCAGTACTTC | CASSQTSVRGEQYF
. | TRBJ2-5 | TRBV6-1 | . | TGTGCCAGCAGGAGGGGACCACAAGAGACCCAGTACTTC | CASRRGPQETQYF
TRBD2 | TRBJ2-1 | TRBV7-6 | . | TGTGCCAGCAGCCCCTGGGGACTACGAACAAACAATGAGCAGTTCTTC | CASSPWGLRTNNEQFF
TRBD1 | TRBJ2-7 | TRBV4-3 | once | TGCGCCAGCAGCCCGTACCTCGCGGGACAGGGGGCTTACGAGCAGTACTTC | CASSPYLAGQGAYEQYF
. | TRBJ2-7 | TRBV13 | once | TGTGCCAGCAGCTTTCCCTACAGTAACAACGAGCAGTACTTC | CASSFPYSNNEQYF
TRBD1 | TRBJ2-7 | TRBV6-6 | . | TGTGCCAGCTTCGGGACAGGGGGCGAGTCTCCCTACGAGCAGTACTTC | CASFGTGGESPYEQYF
TRBD1 | TRBJ2-7 | TRBV4-1 | . | TGCGCCAGCAGCCATCCCTTTGGGTACAACAGGGGTAGCCCCTACGAGCAGTACTTC | CASSHPFGYNRGSPYEQYF
TRBD1 | TRBJ2-1 | TRBV25-1 | . | TGTGCCAGCATTGGGACAGGTCTAAACAATGAGCAGTTCTTC | CASIGTGLNNEQFF
. | TRBJ2-7 | TRBV16 | . | TGTGCCAGCAGCACCCGACAGCCCTACGAGCAGTACTTC | CASSTRQPYEQYF
. | TRBJ1-1 | TRBV5-6 | . | TGTGCCAGCAGCCTTGCCCAACAGGGGAACACTGAAGCTTTCTTT | CASSLAQQGNTEAFF
. | TRBJ1-2 | TRBV5-4 | . | TGTGCCAGCAGCTGGGAGACAGGTTTGAATTCCGGCTACACCTTC | CASSWETGLNSGYTF
. | TRBJ1-1 | TRBV11-3 | once | TGTGCCAGCAGCTTAGATGGACGTCAGAACACTGAAGCTTTCTTT | CASSLDGRQNTEAFF
TRBD2 | TRBJ2-7 | TRBV7-2 | . | TGTGCCAGCAGCACCAGGACTAGCGGGAGATTCAACGAGCAGTACTTC | CASSTRTSGRFNEQYF
. | TRBJ2-3 | TRBV9 | . | TGTGCCAGCAGCGTAGAAGCGGTCCGTACAGATACGCAGTATTTT | CASSVEAVRTDTQYF
. | TRBJ1-5 | TRBV15 | once | TGTGCCACCAGCAGACGACAAGGTATCAATCAGCCCCAGCATTTT | CATSRRQGINQPQHF
. | TRBJ2-7 | TRBV28 | . | TGTGCCAGCAGTGCTACAGGGTTCGCCTACGAGCAGTACTTC | CASSATGFAYEQYF
. | TRBJ2-6 | TRBV15 | . | TGTGCCACCAGCAGCCTCCAATACGTCCTGACTTTC | CATSSLQYVLTF
. | TRBJ2-5 | TRBV2 | . | TGTGCCAGCAGTGAAGCTGTAGCTGGTCGTGAGACCCAGTACTTC | CASSEAVAGRETQYF
TRBD2 | TRBJ2-1 | TRBV5-4 | . | TGTGCCAGCAGCAAAACTAGCGGGACCTACAATGAGCAGTTCTTC | CASSKTSGTYNEQFF
TRBD1 | TRBJ1-2 | TRBV6-1 | . | TGTGCCAGCAGTGAACAACCCGGGACAGGGGAAGCTAACTATGGCTACACCTTC | CASSEQPGTGEANYGYTF
TRBD2 | TRBJ2-3 | TRBV9 | . | TGTGCCAGCAGCGTGCTAGCGGTGAGGGATACGCAGTATTTT | CASSVLAVRDTQYF
TRBD1 | TRBJ2-7 | TRBV18 | . | TGTGCCAGCTCGCGGAACAGGGGGGACTCCGAGCAGTACTTC | CASSRNRGDSEQYF
. | TRBJ2-7 | TRBV7-9 | . | TGTGCCAGCAGCTTAGTGCCAGGGGGGGTAATTCGCCACGAGCAGTACTTC | CASSLVPGGVIRHEQYF
. | TRBJ2-7 | TRBV19 | once | TGTGCCGTCAAAAGGTCCCCTGCAACCTACGAGCAGTACTTC | CAVKRSPATYEQYF
. | TRBJ1-2 | TRBV29-1 | . | TGCAGCGTTGGTTTGCCCGCGCATGGCTACACCTTC | CSVGLPAHGYTF
. | TRBJ1-1 | TRBV6-5 | . | TGTGCCAGCAGTTACCGGCATGACACTGAAGCTTTCTTT | CASSYRHDTEAFF
. | TRBJ1-1 | TRBV7-6 | . | TGTGCCAGCAGCTTGGGGCAGGGGACGGCAGCTTTCTTT | CASSLGQGTAAFF
TRBD2 | TRBJ2-7 | TRBV7-2 | once | TGTGCCAGCAGCCCCAGCGGGAGGGACTACGAGCAGTACTTC | CASSPSGRDYEQYF